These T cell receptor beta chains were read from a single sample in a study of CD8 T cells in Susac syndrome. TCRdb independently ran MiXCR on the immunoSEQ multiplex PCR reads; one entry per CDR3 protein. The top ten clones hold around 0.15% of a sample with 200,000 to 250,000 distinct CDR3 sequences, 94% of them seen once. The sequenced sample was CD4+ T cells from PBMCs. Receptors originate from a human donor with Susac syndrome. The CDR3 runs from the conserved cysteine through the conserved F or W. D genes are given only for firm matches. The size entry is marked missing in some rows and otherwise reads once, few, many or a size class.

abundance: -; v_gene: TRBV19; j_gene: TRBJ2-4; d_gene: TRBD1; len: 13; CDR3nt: TGTGCCAGTAGTAGGACAGGGGGTAACATTCAGTACTTC; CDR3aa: CASSRTGGNIQYF
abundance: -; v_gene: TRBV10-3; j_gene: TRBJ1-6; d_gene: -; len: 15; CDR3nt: TGTGCCATCAGGGAGACGGGGTTCGGTAATTCACCCCTCCACTTT; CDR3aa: CAIRETGFGNSPLHF
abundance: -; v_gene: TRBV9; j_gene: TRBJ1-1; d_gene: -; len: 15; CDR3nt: TGTGCCAGCAGCGTAGCGGCGGGGGGGAGCACTGAAGCTTTCTTT; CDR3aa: CASSVAAGGSTEAFF
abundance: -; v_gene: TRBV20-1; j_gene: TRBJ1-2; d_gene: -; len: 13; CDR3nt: TGCAGTGCTACGGACAGCAGGAAGGATGGCTACACCTTC; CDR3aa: CSATDSRKDGYTF
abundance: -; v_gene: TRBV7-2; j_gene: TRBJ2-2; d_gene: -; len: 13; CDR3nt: TGTGCCAGCAGCTCTCGGTGGACCGGGGAGCTGTTTTTT; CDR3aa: CASSSRWTGELFF
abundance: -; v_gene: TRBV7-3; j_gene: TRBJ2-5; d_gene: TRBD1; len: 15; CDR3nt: TGTGCCAGCAGCTTAACCGGGACAGGCCAAGAGACCCAGTACTTC; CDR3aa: CASSLTGTGQETQYF
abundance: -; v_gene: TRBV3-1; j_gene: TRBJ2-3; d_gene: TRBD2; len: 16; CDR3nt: TGTGCCAGCAGCCAAGATGCTAGCGGGGGACTGGATACGCAGTATTTT; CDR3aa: CASSQDASGGLDTQYF
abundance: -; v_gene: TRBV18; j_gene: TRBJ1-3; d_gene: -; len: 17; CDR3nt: TGTGCCAGCTCACCACCGGACGGACGGATAACAAGAAACACCATATATTTT; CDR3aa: CASSPPDGRITRNTIYF
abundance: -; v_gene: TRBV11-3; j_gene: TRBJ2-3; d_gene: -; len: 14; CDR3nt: TGTGCCAGCAGCCTCCGGGGGACCACAGATACGCAGTATTTT; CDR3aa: CASSLRGTTDTQYF
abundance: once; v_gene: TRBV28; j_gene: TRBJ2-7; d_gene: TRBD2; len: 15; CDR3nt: TGTGCCAGCAGTTCGTTAGCGGGGGGCCGCTACGAGCAGTACTTC; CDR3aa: CASSSLAGGRYEQYF
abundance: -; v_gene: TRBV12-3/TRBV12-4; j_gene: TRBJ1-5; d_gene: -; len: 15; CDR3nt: TGTGCCAGCAGTTTAGGGGCCGGGAGGGGACAGCCCCAGCATTTT; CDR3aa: CASSLGAGRGQPQHF
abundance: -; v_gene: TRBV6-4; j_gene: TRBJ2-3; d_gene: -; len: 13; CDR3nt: TGTGCCAGCAGTGACCCCGCGGTGGGTACGCAGTATTTT; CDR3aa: CASSDPAVGTQYF
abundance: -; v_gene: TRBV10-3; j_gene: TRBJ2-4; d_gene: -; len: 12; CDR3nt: TGTGCCACCGGGGCAGGGTGGAACATTCAGTACTTC; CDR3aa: CATGAGWNIQYF
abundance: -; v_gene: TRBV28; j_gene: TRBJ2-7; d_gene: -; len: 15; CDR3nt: TGTGCCAGCAGTTTAGGGCAGGGGCTGACCTACGAGCAGTACTTC; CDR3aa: CASSLGQGLTYEQYF
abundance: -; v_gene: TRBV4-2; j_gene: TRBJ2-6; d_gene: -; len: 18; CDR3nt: TGTGCCAGCAGCCAAGCCCGCCTACAGGGCTCTGGGGCCAACGTCCTGACTTTC; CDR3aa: CASSQARLQGSGANVLTF